The TCR beta chain under discussion was sequenced for a study of Tregs in tolerant kidney transplant recipients. Unstimulated Tregs (CD4+CD25+CD127-) and CD4+CD25- non-Tregs were sorted from PBMCs. Sequenced by immunoSEQ multiplex PCR; TCRdb stores in-frame clones only, minus some. This sample has 80,000 to 90,000 clones; around 90% occur once, and the top ten carry 4.7%. Looked up from germline, CDR1 is GTSNPN and CDR2 is SVGIG (reference sequence). V dropped 2 bases and J dropped 1; count of bases not matched to a gene: 9. The CDR3 spans 16 residues. Study-level points and caveats: Tregs expanded with activated donor B cells seemed most donor-specific. Biological reproducibility was not directly addressed, but technical replication error appeared minimal.

Comments on this clone: Its specificity is not known.

Sequencing was carried out using CD8+ T cells from blood. The rearrangement joins TRBV30 to TRBJ2-3; 7 bases agree with TRBD2. This sequence was found in a human donor in good health. The CDR3 reads CAWSNWPGGGTDTQYF. The DNA of the CDR3 is TGTGCCTGGAGTAATTGGCCGGGGGGTGGCACAGATACGCAGTATTTT. Based on the CDR3 plus reference TRBV30 and TRBJ2-3, the full variable domain is SQTIHQWPATLVQPVGSPLSLECTVEGTSNPNLYWYRQAAGRGLQLLFYSVGIGQISSEVPQNLSASRPQDRQFILSSKKLLLSDSGFYLCAWSNWPGGGTDTQYFGPGTRLTVL.